This T cell receptor (beta chain) came from a study of blood T cell repertoires in COVID-19. Adults between about 18 and 95 years of age took part from about two dozen US areas. Sequencing was performed with immunoSEQ multiplex PCR; in TCRdb, only in-frame clones are kept and a portion is missing. The sample includes some 300,000 clones, just under 90% seen only once; the top ten take around 9%. The CDR3 extends over 15 amino acids. Losses at the gene ends were 3 bases for V and 1 base for J; bases not matched to a gene: 3. Germline V gene sequence: CDR1 SGHRS, CDR2 YFSETQ. Sequences were obtained from PBMCs or T cells enriched from blood (not recorded which). The genes are TRBV5-1 and TRBJ2-3; 9 nucleotides match TRBD2. The sequence derives from a young woman who had recovered from COVID-19. In DNA form, the CDR3 reads TGCGCCAGCAGCTCCCCTAGCGGGGGCACAGATACGCAGTATTTT. It yields the protein CASSSPSGGTDTQYF.